This passage covers 17 T cell receptor beta chains from one sample sequenced in a study of T cell changes during pregnancy in multiple sclerosis. This table comes from immunoSEQ multiplex PCR, and its TCRdb copy is limited to in-frame clones, with some not included. The sample carries about 69,000 clones, around nine tenths recorded once. The sample here was peripheral blood, taken before pregnancy. The receptor set was obtained from a female donor with multiple sclerosis, enrolled in a pregnancy study.

J is TRBJ2-7 and V is TRBV5-8; a weak D match, TRBD2 (6 bases). The germline V gene has CDR1 SGHTS and CDR2 YDEGEE. The V gene lost 0 bases and the J gene lost 6 bases, with 16 bases spanning the gap. The CDR3 totals 15 residues. Written as DNA, the CDR3 is TGTGCCAGCAGCTTGGACCCGGGACTCCCTTCCGAGCAGTACTTC. Translated, it gives CASSLDPGLPSEQYF. Drawing the rest from reference TRBV5-8 and TRBJ2-7, the complete variable domain is EAGVTQSPTHLIKTRGQQATLRCSPISGHTSVYWYQQALGLGLQFLLWYDEGEERNRGNFPPRFSGRQFPNYSSELNVNALELEDSALYLCASSLDPGLPSEQYFGPGTRLTVT.

The chain recombines TRBV7-3 with TRBJ2-3, with D perhaps matching TRBD1 (5 bases). V was clipped by 5 bases and J by 1 base, with 10 bases between them. This CDR3 has 14 amino acids. CDR1 and CDR2 (germline): SGHTA, FQGTGA. For the CDR3, the DNA is TGTGCCAGCAGCAAGGGGTGGGGCACAGATACGCAGTATTTT. Amino acids: CASSKGWGTDTQYF. Filled out from reference TRBV7-3 and TRBJ2-3, the complete variable domain reads GAGVSQTPSNKVTEKGKYVELRCDPISGHTALYWYRQSLGQGPEFLIYFQGTGAADDSGLPNDRFFAVRPEGSVSTLKIQRTERGDSAVYLCASSKGWGTDTQYFGPGTRLTVL.

The chain combines TRBV5-1 with TRBJ1-4, with D possibly being TRBD1 (6 bases). The CDR3 spans 14 residues. V was shortened by 3 bases and J by 5 bases, with 11 bases between the two germline ends. CDR1 and CDR2 (germline): SGHRS, YFSETQ. The CDR3 region has the DNA TGCGCCAGCAGCTCGGGACAACCCAATGAAAAACTGTTTTTT. Residues: CASSSGQPNEKLFF. Using reference TRBV5-1 and TRBJ1-4 for the parts outside the CDR3, the full variable domain is KAGVTQTPRYLIKTRGQQVTLSCSPISGHRSVSWYQQTPGQGLQFLFEYFSETQRNKGNFPGRFSGRQFSNSRSEMNVSTLELGDSALYLCASSSGQPNEKLFFGSGTQLSVL.

In DNA form, the CDR3 reads TGCGCCAGCCGACTAAGGGACAGCTCCTATAATTCACCCCTCCACTTT. It encodes CASRLRDSSYNSPLHF. This chain links TRBV5-1 with TRBJ1-6; 7 bases are shared with TRBD1. J gave up 0 bases and V 7 bases, and 7 bases lay outside the gene matches. This CDR3 spans 16 amino acids. Per germline, CDR1 SGHRS and CDR2 YFSETQ.

This rearrangement joins TRBV18 to TRBJ2-2, with D perhaps matching TRBD2 (6 bases). The CDR3 is 15 amino acids. The germline V gene encodes CDR1 KGHSH and CDR2 LQKENI. Deletions cut 3 bases from V and 5 bases from J, with 13 bases between. The CDR3 DNA follows: TGTGCCAGCTCACCTCGGGAGTATCGGACCGGGGAGCTGTTTTTT. Protein product: CASSPREYRTGELFF.

The rearrangement links TRBV4-1 to TRBJ1-4; no definite D call. Deletions cut 2 bases from V and 2 bases from J, with 9 bases between. Per the germline V gene, CDR1 is MGHRA and CDR2 is YSYEKL. The CDR3 is 15 residues long. The CDR3 region is CASSQPDNTNEKLFF. DNA of the CDR3: TGCGCCAGCAGCCAACCAGACAATACTAATGAAAAACTGTTTTTT.

The chain employs TRBV6-5 and TRBJ1-2; D is unclear. Trimming cost V 0 bases and J 6 bases, with 5 bases left between them. From germline, CDR1 is MNHEY and CDR2 SVGAGI. This CDR3 comprises 12 residues. CDR3 nucleotide sequence: TGTGCCAGCAGTTACTCCGGGGATGGCTACACCTTC. This gives the protein CASSYSGDGYTF.

The J gene is TRBJ2-3, the V gene TRBV6-5; D possibly corresponds to TRBD1 (5 bases). From germline, CDR1 is MNHEY and CDR2 SVGAGI. V was cut by 6 bases and J by 2 bases, with 12 bases left in between. The length of the CDR3 is 14 residues. CDR3 protein: CASSYRTPTDTQYF. The CDR3 DNA reads TGTGCCAGCAGCTATCGGACACCCACAGATACGCAGTATTTT.

The rearrangement uses TRBV19 and TRBJ2-7; TRBD2 matches 7 bases. Per germline, CDR1 LNHDA and CDR2 SQIVND (reference sequence). Trimming took 8 bases from V and 0 from J; bases not matched to a gene: 16. This CDR3 is 17 amino acids long. CDR3 sequence (DNA): TGTGCCAGTGGGCCCAAGTCAAAGGCGGGAGTCTCCTACGAGCAGTACTTC. As protein: CASGPKSKAGVSYEQYF.

This chain uses TRBV27 with TRBJ1-1; 7 bases line up with TRBD1. Germline values: CDR1 MNHEY, CDR2 SMNVEV (reference sequence). The CDR3 sequence is 14 residues long. With 5 bases clipped from V and 11 bases from J, the junction kept 14 bases outside the gene matches. This chain's CDR3 is CASSPPGQERSAFF. In DNA, the CDR3 is TGTGCCAGCAGTCCCCCCGGACAGGAACGCTCGGCTTTCTTT.

This chain links TRBV19 with TRBJ1-1, with D possibly matching TRBD1 (6 bases). Looked up from germline, CDR1 is LNHDA and CDR2 is SQIVND (reference sequence). The CDR3 is 16 residues long. V lost 3 bases and J lost 1, with 15 bases in between. The CDR3, as DNA: TGTGCCAGTAGTATCCTGCAGGGGACCACGAACACTGAAGCTTTCTTT. The encoded protein is CASSILQGTTNTEAFF.

This chain links TRBV7-2 with TRBJ2-5; the match to TRBD2 covers 7 bases. V shed 2 bases, J shed 3 bases, and the junction held 6 bases outside the gene matches. This CDR3 region has 15 residues. Germline values: CDR1 SGHTA, CDR2 FQGNSA. The chain's CDR3 is CASSLYPAGEETQYF. The CDR3 bases are TGTGCCAGCAGCTTATACCCGGCGGGAGAAGAGACCCAGTACTTC.

V usage is TRBV6-5 and J usage is TRBJ2-5, with D possibly matching TRBD1 (6 bases). The V end was cut by 2 bases, the J end by 5 bases, with 9 bases between. Looked up from germline, CDR1 is MNHEY and CDR2 is SVGAGI. The length of the CDR3 is 13 residues. CDR3 sequence: CASSYLQGETQYF. Written as DNA, the CDR3 is TGTGCCAGCAGTTACCTCCAGGGGGAGACCCAGTACTTC.

In this sample, this clone turned up once. CDR3 residues: CASSLEGRYGYTF. In DNA, the CDR3 is TGTGCCAGCAGTCTGGAGGGTCGGTACGGCTACACCTTC. V and J are TRBV27 and TRBJ1-2; D is uncertain. The CDR3 has 13 amino acids. Germline assignment: CDR1 MNHEY and CDR2 SMNVEV (reference sequence). V gave up 5 bases and J gave up 8 bases, with 15 bases separating them.

The genes are TRBV7-6 and TRBJ2-7; D possibly corresponds to TRBD2 (5 bases). Looked up from germline, CDR1 is SGHVS and CDR2 is FNYEAQ. The V gene lost 5 bases and the J gene lost 1 base, with 15 bases spanning the gap. The CDR3 runs 15 residues. The CDR3 sequence: CASSRRMERSYEQYF. The CDR3 DNA follows: TGTGCCAGCAGCCGACGGATGGAGCGGTCCTACGAGCAGTACTTC.

The chain combines TRBV2 with TRBJ2-3; 10 nucleotides align to TRBD2. CDR1 and CDR2 (germline): SNHLY, FYNNEI. The V and J ends lost 4 bases and 2 bases, in that order; junction bases with no gene match: 6. The CDR3 sequence is 16 residues long. The CDR3 DNA reads as TGTGCCAGCAGTGTCTCTAGCGGGGGTAACACAGATACGCAGTATTTT. Translation: CASSVSSGGNTDTQYF.

The chain recombines TRBV19 with TRBJ2-4; D is unclear. Germline V gives CDR1 LNHDA, CDR2 SQIVND (reference sequence). This CDR3 spans 17 amino acids. Trimming stripped 6 bases from V and 0 bases from J, with 18 bases between. CDR3 bases: TGTGCCAGTAGCCTTGTACAGTCTTTAGGAGCCAAAAACATTCAGTACTTC. Translated: CASSLVQSLGAKNIQYF.